The clone carrying this TCR beta chain was seen at least ten times. What it binds is not known. The authors built TCR beta libraries using iRepertoire HTBI primers and Arm-PCR of CDR3 regions. MiXCR was run by TCRdb on the multiplex PCR reads, yielding one entry per CDR3 protein. The data contain about 540,000 distinct CDR3 sequences, 13% of them singletons. The V gene lost 3 bases and the J gene lost 1 base, with 10 bases spanning the gap. This CDR3 spans 14 amino acids. Germline CDR1 SGHRS, CDR2 YFSETQ. Stated time point: newly diagnosed GD, antithyroid drugs for less than 3 months. Making the TCR library involved RNA that had been extracted from PBMCs. Nine milliliters of peripheral blood went into EDTA tubes. The data stem from a study of regulatory T cells in long-lasting Graves disease. Notes on the study in general: Between persistent patients, roughly 2,600 public clonotypes were shared, exceeding the 966 shared between new patients.

This sample was shared with a second study, whose subject was T cells in Graves' hyperthyroidism and ophthalmopathy. As reported in that work: The study used the HTBI primer set for a first-round RT-PCR of the TCR CDR3.

The sequencing used peripheral blood mononuclear cells (PBMCs), collected at new diagnosis, from a patient treated with antithyroid drugs. The rearrangement links TRBV5-1 to TRBJ1-1, with D perhaps TRBD1 (5 bases). This TCR was recovered from a man younger than 45 with Graves disease. The CDR3 spells CASSSYQGNTEAFF. The CDR3 region has the DNA TGCGCCAGCAGCTCCTACCAGGGGAACACTGAAGCTTTCTTT.